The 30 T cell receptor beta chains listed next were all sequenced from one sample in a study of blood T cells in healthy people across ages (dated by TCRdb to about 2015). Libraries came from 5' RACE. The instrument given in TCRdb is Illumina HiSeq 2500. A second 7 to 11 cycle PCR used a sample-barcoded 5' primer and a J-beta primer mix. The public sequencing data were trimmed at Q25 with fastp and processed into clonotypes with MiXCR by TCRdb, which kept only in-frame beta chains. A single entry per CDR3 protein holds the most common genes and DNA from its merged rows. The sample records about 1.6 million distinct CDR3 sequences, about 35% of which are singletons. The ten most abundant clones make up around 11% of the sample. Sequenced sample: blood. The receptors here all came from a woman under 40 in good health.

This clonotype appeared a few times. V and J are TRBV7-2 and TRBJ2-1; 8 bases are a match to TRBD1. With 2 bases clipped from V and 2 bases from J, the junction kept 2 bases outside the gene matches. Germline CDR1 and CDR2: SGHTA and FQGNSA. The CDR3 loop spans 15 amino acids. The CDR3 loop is CASSLTQGAYNEQFF. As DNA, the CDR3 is TGTGCCAGCAGCTTAACACAGGGGGCCTACAATGAGCAGTTCTTC.

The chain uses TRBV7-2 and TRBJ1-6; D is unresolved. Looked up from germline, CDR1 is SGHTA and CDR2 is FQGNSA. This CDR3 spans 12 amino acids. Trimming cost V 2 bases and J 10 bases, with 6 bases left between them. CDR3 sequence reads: CASSLRLSPLHF. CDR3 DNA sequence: TGTGCCAGCAGCTTAAGGCTGTCACCCCTCCACTTT.

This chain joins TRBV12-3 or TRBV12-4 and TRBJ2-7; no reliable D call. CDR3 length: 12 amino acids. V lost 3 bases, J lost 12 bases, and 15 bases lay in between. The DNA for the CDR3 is TGTGCCAGCAGTTTCGGTGGAGAGACCCGGTACTTC. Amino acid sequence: CASSFGGETRYF.

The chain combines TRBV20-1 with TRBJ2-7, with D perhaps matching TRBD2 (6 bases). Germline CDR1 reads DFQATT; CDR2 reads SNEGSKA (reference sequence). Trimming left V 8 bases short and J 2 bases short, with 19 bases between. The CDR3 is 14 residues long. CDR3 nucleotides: TGCAGTACTCCCCGCGCGGAGGGCCCCTACGAGCAGTACTTC. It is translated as CSTPRAEGPYEQYF.

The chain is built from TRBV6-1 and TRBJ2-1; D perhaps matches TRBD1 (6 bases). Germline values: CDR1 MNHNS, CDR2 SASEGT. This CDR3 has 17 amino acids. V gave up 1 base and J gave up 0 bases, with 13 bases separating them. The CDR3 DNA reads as TGTGCCAGCAGTGAAGGGACAGCCTTCACCTCCTACAATGAGCAGTTCTTC. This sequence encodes CASSEGTAFTSYNEQFF.

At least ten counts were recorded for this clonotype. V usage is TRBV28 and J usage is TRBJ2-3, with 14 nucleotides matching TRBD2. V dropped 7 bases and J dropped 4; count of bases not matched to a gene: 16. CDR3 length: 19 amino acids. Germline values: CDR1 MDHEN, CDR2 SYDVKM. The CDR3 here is CASIRSPGTSGSDPDTQYF. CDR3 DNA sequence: TGTGCCAGCATCCGATCTCCCGGGACTAGCGGGAGTGATCCAGATACGCAGTATTTT.

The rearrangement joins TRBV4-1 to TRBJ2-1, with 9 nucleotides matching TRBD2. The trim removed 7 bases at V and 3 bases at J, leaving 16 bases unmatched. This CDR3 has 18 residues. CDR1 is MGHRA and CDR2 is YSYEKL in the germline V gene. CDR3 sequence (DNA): TGCGCCAGCACCCTTACAACTAGCGGGCGGAACCGCTACAATGAGCAGTTCTTC. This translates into CASTLTTSGRNRYNEQFF.

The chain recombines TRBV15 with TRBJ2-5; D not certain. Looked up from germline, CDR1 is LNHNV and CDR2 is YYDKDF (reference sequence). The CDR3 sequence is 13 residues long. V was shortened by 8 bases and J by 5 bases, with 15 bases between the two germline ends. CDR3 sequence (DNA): TGTGCCACCTCAGGCCCCGGCATGGAGACCCAGTACTTC. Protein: CATSGPGMETQYF. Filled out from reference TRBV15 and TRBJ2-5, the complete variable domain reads DAMVIQNPRYQVTQFGKPVTLSCSQTLNHNVMYWYQQKSSQAPKLLFHYYDKDFNNEADTPDNFQSRRPNTSFCFLDIRSPGLGDTAMYLCATSGPGMETQYFGPGTRLLVL.

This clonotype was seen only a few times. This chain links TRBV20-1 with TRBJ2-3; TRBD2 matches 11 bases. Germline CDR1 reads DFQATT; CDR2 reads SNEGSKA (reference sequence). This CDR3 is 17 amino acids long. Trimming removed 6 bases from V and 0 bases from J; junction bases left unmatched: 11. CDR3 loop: CSAHSGGAPTSTDTQYF. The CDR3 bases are TGCAGTGCGCATAGCGGGGGGGCCCCAACTAGCACAGATACGCAGTATTTT.

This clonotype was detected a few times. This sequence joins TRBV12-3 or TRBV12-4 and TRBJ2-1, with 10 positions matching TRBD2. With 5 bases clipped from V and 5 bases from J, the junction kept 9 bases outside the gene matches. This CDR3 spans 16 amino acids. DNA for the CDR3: TGTGCCAGCAGTCCTCAGTTAGCGGGAGGACACAATGAGCAGTTCTTC. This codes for CASSPQLAGGHNEQFF.

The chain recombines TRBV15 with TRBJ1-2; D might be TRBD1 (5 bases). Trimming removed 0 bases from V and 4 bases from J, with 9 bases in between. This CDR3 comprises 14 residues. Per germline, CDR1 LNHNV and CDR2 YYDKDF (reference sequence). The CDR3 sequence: CATSRDQTVYGYTF. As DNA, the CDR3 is TGTGCCACCAGCAGAGATCAGACAGTCTATGGCTACACCTTC.

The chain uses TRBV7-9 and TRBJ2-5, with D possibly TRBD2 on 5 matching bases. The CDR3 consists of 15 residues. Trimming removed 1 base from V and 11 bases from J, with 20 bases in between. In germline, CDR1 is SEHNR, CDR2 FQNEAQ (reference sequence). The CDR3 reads CASSLVLVGVNEQYF. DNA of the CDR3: TGTGCCAGCAGCTTAGTTCTGGTCGGGGTGAATGAGCAGTACTTC.

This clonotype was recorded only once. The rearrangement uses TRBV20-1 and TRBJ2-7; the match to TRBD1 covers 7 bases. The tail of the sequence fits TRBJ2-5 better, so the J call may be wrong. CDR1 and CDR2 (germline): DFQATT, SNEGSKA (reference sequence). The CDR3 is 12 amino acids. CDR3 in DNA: TGCAGTGCTAGAGGACAGGGCCAGACCCAGTACTTC. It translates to CSARGQGQTQYF.

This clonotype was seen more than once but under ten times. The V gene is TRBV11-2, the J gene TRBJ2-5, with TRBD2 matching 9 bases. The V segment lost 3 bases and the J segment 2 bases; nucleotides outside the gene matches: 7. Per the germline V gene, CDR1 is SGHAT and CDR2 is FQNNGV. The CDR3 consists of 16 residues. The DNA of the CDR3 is TGTGCCAGCAGCTTCCTAGCGGGAAGATTTCAAGAGACCCAGTACTTC. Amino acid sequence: CASSFLAGRFQETQYF.

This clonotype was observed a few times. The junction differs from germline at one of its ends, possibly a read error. CDR3 region: CAGSLSGPGPQHF. The CDR3 coding sequence is TGTGCCGGCAGTTTGTCGGGGCCGGGGCCCCAGCATTTT. The chain uses TRBV27 and TRBJ1-5; tentative D call: TRBD1 (5 bases). The CDR3 covers 13 residues. Germline CDR1 is MNHEY and CDR2 is SMNVEV (reference sequence).

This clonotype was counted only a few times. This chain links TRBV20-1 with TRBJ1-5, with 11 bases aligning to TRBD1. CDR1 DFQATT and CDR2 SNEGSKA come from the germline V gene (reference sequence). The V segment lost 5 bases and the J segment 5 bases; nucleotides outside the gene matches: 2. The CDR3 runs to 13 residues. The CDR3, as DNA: TGCAGTGCTGGACAGGGGGCCGATCAGCCCCAGCATTTT. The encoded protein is CSAGQGADQPQHF.

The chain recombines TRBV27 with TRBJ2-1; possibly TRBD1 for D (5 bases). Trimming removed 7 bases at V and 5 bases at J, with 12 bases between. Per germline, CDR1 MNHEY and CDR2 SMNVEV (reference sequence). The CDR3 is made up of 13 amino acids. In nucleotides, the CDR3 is TGTGCCAGCACAATCCAGGGAAACAATGAGCAGTTCTTC. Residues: CASTIQGNNEQFF.

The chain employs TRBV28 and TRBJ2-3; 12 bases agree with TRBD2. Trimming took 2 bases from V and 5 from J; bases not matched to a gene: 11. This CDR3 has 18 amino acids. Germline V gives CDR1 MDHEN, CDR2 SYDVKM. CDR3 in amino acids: CASSLPIRLAGVVDTQYF. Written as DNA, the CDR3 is TGTGCCAGCAGTTTACCTATCCGACTAGCGGGAGTTGTAGATACGCAGTATTTT.

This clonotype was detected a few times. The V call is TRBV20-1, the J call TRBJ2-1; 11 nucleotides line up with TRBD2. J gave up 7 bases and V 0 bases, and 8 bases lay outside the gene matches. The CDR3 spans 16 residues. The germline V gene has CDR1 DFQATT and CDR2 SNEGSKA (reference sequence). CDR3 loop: CSARDPTSGSGNEQFF. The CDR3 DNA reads TGCAGTGCTAGAGATCCTACTAGCGGGAGCGGGAATGAGCAGTTCTTC.

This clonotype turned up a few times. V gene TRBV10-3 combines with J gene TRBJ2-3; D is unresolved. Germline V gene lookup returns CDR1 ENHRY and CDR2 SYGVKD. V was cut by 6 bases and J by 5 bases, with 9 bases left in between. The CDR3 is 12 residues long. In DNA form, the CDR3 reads TGTGCCATCAGCGTGGACGGAGATACGCAGTATTTT. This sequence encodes CAISVDGDTQYF.

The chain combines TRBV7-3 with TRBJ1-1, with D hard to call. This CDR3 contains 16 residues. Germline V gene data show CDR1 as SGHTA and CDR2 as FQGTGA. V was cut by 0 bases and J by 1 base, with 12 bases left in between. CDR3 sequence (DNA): TGTGCCAGCAGCTTAACACGCCCCGGGGAGAACACTGAAGCTTTCTTT. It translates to CASSLTRPGENTEAFF.

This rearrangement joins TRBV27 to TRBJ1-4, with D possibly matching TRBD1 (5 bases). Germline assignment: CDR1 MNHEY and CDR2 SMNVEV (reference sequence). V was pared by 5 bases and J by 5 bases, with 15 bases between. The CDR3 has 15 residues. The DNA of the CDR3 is TGTGCCAGCAGTCCCCTGGGCAGGGACAATGAAAAACTGTTTTTT. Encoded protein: CASSPLGRDNEKLFF.

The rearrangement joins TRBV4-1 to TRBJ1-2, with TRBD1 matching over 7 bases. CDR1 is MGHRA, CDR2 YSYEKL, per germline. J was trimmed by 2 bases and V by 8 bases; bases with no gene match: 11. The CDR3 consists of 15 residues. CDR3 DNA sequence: TGCGCCAGCGGATCGAGAGGGACAGAGAACTATGGCTACACCTTC. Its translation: CASGSRGTENYGYTF.

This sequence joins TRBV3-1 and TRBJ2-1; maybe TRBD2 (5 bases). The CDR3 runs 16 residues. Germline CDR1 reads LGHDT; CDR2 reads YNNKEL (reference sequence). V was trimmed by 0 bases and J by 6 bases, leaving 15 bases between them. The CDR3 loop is CASSQDLKLRGNEQFF. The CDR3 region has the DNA TGTGCCAGCAGCCAAGATCTGAAACTACGGGGCAATGAGCAGTTCTTC.

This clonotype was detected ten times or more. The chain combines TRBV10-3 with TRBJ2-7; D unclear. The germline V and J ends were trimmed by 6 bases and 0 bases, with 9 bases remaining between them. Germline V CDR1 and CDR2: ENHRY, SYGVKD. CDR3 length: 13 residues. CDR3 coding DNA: TGTGCCATCAGATTAGATAGCTCCTACGAGCAGTACTTC. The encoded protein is CAIRLDSSYEQYF.

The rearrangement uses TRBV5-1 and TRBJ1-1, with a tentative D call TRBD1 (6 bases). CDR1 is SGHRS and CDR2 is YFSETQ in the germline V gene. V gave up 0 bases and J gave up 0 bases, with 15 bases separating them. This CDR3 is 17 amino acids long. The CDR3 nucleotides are TGCGCCAGCAGCTTGGTGGGGGCAGCTTCCATGAACACTGAAGCTTTCTTT. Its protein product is CASSLVGAASMNTEAFF.

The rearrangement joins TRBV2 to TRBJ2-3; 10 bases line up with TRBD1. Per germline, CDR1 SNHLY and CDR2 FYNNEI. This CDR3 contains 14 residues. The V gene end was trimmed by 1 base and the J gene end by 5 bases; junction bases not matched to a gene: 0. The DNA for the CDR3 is TGTGCCAGCAGTGAAGGGACAGGGGGAGATACGCAGTATTTT. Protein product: CASSEGTGGDTQYF. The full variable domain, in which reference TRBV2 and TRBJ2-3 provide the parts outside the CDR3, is EPEVTQTPSHQVTQMGQEVILRCVPISNHLYFYWYRQILGQKVEFLVSFYNNEISEKSEIFDDQFSVERPDGSNFTLKIRSTKLEDSAMYFCASSEGTGGDTQYFGPGTRLTVL.

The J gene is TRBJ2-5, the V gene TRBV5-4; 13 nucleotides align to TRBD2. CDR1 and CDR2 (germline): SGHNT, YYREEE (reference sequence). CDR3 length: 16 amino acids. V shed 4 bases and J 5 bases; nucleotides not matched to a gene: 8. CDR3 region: CASSNQGLAGKETQYF. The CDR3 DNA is TGTGCCAGCAGCAACCAGGGACTAGCGGGGAAGGAGACCCAGTACTTC.

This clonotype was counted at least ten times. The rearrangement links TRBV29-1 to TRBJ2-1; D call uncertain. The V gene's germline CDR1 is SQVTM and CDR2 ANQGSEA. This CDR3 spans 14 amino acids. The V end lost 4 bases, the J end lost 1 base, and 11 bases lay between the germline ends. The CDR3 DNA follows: TGCAGCGTTGGGTCTCAAGGGTCCTACAATGAGCAGTTCTTC. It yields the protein CSVGSQGSYNEQFF.

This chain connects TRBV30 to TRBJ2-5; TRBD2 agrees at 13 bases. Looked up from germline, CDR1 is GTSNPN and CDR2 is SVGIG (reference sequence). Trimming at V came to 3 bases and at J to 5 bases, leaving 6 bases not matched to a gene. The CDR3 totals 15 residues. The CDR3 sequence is CAWRGLAGVGETQYF. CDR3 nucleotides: TGTGCCTGGAGAGGACTAGCGGGGGTTGGCGAGACCCAGTACTTC.